This T cell receptor beta chain was recorded in a study of graft-versus-host responses after intestinal transplantation. Whole-study context: Every transplant recipient was induced with anti-thymocyte globulin, then maintained on tacrolimus and steroids for approximately three years. Points from the study as a whole: The presence of high graft-versus-host to host-versus-graft clonal ratios in allografts characterized patients with graft-donor T cell macrochimerism.

Sequencing used immunoSEQ multiplex PCR; TCRdb keeps in-frame clones, though not all of them. The sample lists 130,000 to 150,000 clones, nearly 95% seen once, with around 0.19% in the top ten. J lost 4 bases, V lost 5 bases, and 7 bases had no gene match. In germline, CDR1 is SGHVS, CDR2 FNYEAQ. The CDR3 is made up of 15 amino acids. On this clone: The antigen is unknown.

This rearrangement joins TRBV7-6 to TRBJ2-2; 7 nucleotides line up with TRBD2. This sample comprised unstimulated CD4+ T cells sorted from spleen or lymph node cells, obtained before intestinal transplant. The origin of this receptor is a human donor who received an intestinal transplant. CDR3 coding DNA: TGTGCCAGCAGCCTAAGCGGGAAGGGCACCGGGGAGCTGTTTTTT. Translating it yields CASSLSGKGTGELFF.